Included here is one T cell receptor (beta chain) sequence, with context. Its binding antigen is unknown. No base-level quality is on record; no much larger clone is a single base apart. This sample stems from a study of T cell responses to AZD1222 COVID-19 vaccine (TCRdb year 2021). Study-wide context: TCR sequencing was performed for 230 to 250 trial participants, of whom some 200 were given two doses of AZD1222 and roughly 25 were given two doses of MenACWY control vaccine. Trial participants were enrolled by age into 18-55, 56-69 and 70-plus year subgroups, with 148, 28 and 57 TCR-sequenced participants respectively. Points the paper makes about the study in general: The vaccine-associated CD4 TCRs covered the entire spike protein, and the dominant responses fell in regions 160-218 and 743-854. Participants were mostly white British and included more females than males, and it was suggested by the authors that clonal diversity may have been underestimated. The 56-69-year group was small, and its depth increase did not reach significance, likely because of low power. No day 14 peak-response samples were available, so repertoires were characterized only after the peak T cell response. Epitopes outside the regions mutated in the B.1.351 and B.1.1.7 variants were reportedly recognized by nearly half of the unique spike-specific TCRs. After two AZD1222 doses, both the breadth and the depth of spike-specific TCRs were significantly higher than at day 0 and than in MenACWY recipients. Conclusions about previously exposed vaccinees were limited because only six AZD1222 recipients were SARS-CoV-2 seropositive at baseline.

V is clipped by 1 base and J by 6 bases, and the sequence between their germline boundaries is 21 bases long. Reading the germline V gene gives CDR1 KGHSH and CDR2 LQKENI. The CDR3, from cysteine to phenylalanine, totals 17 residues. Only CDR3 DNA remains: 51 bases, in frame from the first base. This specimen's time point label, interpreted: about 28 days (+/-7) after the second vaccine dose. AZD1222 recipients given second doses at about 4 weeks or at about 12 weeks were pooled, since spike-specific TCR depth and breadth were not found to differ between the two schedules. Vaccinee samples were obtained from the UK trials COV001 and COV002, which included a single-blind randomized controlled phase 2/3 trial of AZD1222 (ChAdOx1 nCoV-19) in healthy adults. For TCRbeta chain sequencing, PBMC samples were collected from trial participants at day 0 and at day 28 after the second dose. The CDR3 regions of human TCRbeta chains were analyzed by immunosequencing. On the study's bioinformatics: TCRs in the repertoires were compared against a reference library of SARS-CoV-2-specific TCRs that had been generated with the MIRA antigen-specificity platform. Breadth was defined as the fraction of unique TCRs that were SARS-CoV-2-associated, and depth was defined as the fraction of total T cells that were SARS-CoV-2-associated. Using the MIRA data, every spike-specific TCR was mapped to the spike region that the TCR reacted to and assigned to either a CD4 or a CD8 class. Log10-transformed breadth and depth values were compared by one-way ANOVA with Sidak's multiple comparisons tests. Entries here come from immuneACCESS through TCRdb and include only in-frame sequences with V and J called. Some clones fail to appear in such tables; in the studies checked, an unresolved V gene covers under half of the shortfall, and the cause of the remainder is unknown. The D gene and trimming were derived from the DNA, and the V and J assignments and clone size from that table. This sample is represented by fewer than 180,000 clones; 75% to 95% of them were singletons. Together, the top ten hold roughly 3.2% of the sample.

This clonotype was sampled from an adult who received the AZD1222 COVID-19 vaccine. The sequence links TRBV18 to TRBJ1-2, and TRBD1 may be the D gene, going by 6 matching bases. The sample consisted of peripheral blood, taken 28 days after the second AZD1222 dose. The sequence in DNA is TGTGCCAGCTCACCACTACAGGGAGGTCATGCTACCCATGGCTACACCTTC. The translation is CASSPLQGGHATHGYTF.